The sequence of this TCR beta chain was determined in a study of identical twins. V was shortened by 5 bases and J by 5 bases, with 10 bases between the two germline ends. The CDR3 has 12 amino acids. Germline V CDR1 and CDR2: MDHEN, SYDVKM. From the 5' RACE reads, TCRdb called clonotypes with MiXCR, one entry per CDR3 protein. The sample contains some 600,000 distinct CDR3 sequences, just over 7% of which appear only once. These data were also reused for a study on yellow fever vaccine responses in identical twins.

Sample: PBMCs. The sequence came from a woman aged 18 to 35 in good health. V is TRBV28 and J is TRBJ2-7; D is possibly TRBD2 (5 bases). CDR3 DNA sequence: TGTGCCAGCAGTGAGGGTGTACACGAGCAGTACGTC. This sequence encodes CASSEGVHEQYV.